One and the same sample provided the 8 T cell receptor beta chains below, sequenced in a study of OX40 agonist ivuxolimab in advanced cancers. This table comes from immunoSEQ multiplex PCR, and its TCRdb copy is limited to in-frame clones, with some not included. The table includes tens of thousands of clones, approximately 88% detected once. The specimen was CD4+ or CD8+ T cells sorted from blood, collected in a trial of the OX40 agonist ivuxolimab. These receptors were obtained from an adult with an advanced solid tumor such as melanoma, head and neck, liver or kidney cancer.

Points on this clone: The sample contains more than one DNA sequence encoding this CDR3. The chain has TRBV18 and TRBJ2-5, with 9 bases identical to TRBD2. CDR1 and CDR2 from the germline V gene are KGHSH and LQKENI. The CDR3 contains 15 residues. V was pared by 1 base and J by 1 base, with 1 base of the junction left unmatched. The CDR3 coding sequence is TGTGCCAGCTCACCACGAGCGGGAGGCCAAGAGACCCAGTACTTC. Protein: CASSPRAGGQETQYF.

This clone has just a few counts. This chain connects TRBV7-9 to TRBJ1-5; D call uncertain. Trimming pared 2 bases from V and 6 bases from J, leaving 5 bases between. In germline, CDR1 is SEHNR, CDR2 FQNEAQ (reference sequence). This CDR3 region has 12 residues. The CDR3 region has the DNA TGTGCCAGCAGCTTATGGGGTCAGCCCCAGCATTTT. Protein sequence: CASSLWGQPQHF.

The V and J genes are TRBV18 and TRBJ1-3; D gene unclear. V lost 0 bases, J lost 2 bases, and 2 bases lay in between. The CDR3 covers 13 residues. CDR1 is KGHSH, CDR2 LQKENI, per germline. Here the CDR3 reads CASSPPPGNTIYF. The CDR3 bases are TGTGCCAGCTCACCACCCCCTGGAAACACCATATATTTT.

The rearrangement uses TRBV5-8 and TRBJ2-3; no definite D call. The V end was cut by 3 bases, the J end by 3 bases, with 8 bases between. The CDR3 consists of 13 residues. CDR1 SGHTS and CDR2 YDEGEE come from the germline V gene. Here the CDR3 DNA reads TGTGCCAGCAGCTCAGTACCGACAGATACGCAGTATTTT. The encoded protein is CASSSVPTDTQYF.

Only one count was recorded for this clone. The chain combines TRBV6-5 with TRBJ2-2; D is undetermined. The CDR3 has 14 amino acids. Germline assignment: CDR1 MNHEY and CDR2 SVGAGI. V lost 5 bases and J lost 9, with 16 bases in between. The chain's CDR3 is CASSPPRAHRELFF. The CDR3 coding sequence is TGTGCCAGCAGTCCCCCCCGCGCTCACCGGGAGCTGTTTTTT.

The chain has TRBV15 and TRBJ2-4; D gene unclear. In germline, CDR1 is LNHNV, CDR2 YYDKDF (reference sequence). Trimming shortened V by 5 bases and J by 4 bases, and 6 bases separated the two germline ends. The CDR3 loop spans 12 amino acids. The CDR3 reads CATSGRKNIQYF. Written as DNA, the CDR3 is TGTGCCACCAGCGGGCGGAAAAACATTCAGTACTTC.

The chain joins TRBV6-6 to TRBJ2-5; TRBD2 matches 7 bases. The J call may be faulty, since TRBJ2-7 better matches the DNA end. The germline V gene has CDR1 MNHNY and CDR2 SVGAGI (reference sequence). The CDR3 spans 14 residues. CDR3 DNA: TGTGCCAGCAGTTCCCCGGGGGGCTCCTACGAGCAGTACTTC. Protein sequence: CASSSPGGSYEQYF.

This clone has just a few counts. The chain carries TRBV7-9 and TRBJ2-3; D gene uncertain. The V gene's germline CDR1 is SEHNR and CDR2 FQNEAQ (reference sequence). CDR3 length equals 10 residues. V was cut by 8 bases and J by 1 base, with 1 base left in between. The CDR3 is CASGTDTQYF. The CDR3 region has the DNA TGTGCCAGCGGCACAGATACGCAGTATTTT.